This TCR beta chain was identified in a study of blood T cell repertoires in COVID-19. Study in general: The study drew acute and convalescent COVID-19 samples from the United States, Italy and Spain. PBMCs, B-cell-depleted T cells, or T cells provided the cDNA or gDNA that made up the material.

CDR3 size: 15 residues. CDR1 is MDHEN and CDR2 is SYDVKM in the germline V gene. Deletions cut 5 bases from V and 6 bases from J, with 19 bases between. The data were produced by immunoSEQ multiplex PCR, yet TCRdb's version contains in-frame clones alone and is incomplete. The data contain 53,000 or so clones, 77% of them seen just once; the ten biggest clones take up roughly two fifths. Sequenced sample: peripheral blood. This clonotype originated in a man between 65 and 79 years old with active or convalescent COVID-19. The chain couples TRBV28 to TRBJ1-2, with a tentative D call TRBD1 (5 bases). This CDR3 is CASSPGTYGGHGYTF. The CDR3 region has the DNA TGTGCCAGCAGTCCGGGGACTTATGGTGGTCATGGCTACACCTTC.